Given below is one T cell receptor beta chain in context. In the same sample, other DNA sequences code for this CDR3. This sample is part of a study of cytomegalovirus exposure and HLA in healthy donors. V gave up 0 bases and J gave up 6 bases; unmatched junction bases: 2. The CDR3 covers 14 residues. The germline CDR1 and CDR2 sequences are MNHEY and SMNVEV (reference sequence). Clones were sequenced by immunoSEQ multiplex PCR, and TCRdb holds only the in-frame ones, with some missing. The data contain 90,000 or so clones, around 85% of them singletons. This TCR came from a man between 18 and 35 years old in good health and CMV-seropositive. The chain is built from TRBV27 and TRBJ1-2, with 9 bases aligning to TRBD1. The sample taken for sequencing was PBMCs. In DNA form, the CDR3 reads TGTGCCAGCAGTTTATCCGGGACAGGGAATGGCTACACCTTC. Its protein is CASSLSGTGNGYTF.